This T cell receptor beta chain is from a study of blood T cells in healthy people across ages. Primers used in a second PCR of about 7 to 12 cycles were a sample-barcoded 5' primer and a J-beta primer mix. Every single cDNA molecule received a tag from a template-switch adaptor with 12 random nucleotides. One entry per CDR3 protein results from TCRdb running MiXCR on the 5' RACE reads. In the table there are hundreds of thousands of distinct CDR3 sequences, around 54% of which are singletons. This clonotype has at least ten counts. Its specificity is unknown. CDR1 LNHNV and CDR2 YYDKDF come from the germline V gene (reference sequence). The V and J ends lost 1 base and 0 bases, in that order; junction bases with no gene match: 6. This CDR3 region has 18 residues. Regarding the study as a whole: The study lacked donor CMV status, which possibly confounded expanded clonotype changes.

The source of this sequence is a man aged 55 to 70 in good health. The specimen was blood. The rearrangement joins TRBV15 to TRBJ1-6; the match to TRBD1 covers 7 bases. CDR3 in DNA: TGTGCCACCAGCAGAGGGGCGGGACAGAGCTCCTATAATTCACCCCTCCACTTT. Its translation: CATSRGAGQSSYNSPLHF. The full variable domain, rest sourced from reference TRBV15 and TRBJ1-6, is DAMVIQNPRYQVTQFGKPVTLSCSQTLNHNVMYWYQQKSSQAPKLLFHYYDKDFNNEADTPDNFQSRRPNTSFCFLDIRSPGLGDTAMYLCATSRGAGQSSYNSPLHFGNGTRLTVT.